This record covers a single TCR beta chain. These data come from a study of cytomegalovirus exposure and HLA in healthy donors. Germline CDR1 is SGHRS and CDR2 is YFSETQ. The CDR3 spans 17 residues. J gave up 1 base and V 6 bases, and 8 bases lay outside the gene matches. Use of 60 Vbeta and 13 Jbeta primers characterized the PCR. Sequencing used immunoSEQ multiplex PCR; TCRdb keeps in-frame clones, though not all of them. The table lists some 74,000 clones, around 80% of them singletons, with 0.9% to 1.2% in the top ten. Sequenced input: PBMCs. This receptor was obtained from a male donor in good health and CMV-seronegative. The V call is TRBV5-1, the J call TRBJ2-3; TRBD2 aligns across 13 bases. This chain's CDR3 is CASTRLAGGWGTDTQYF. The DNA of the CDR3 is TGCGCCAGCACCCGACTAGCGGGGGGATGGGGCACAGATACGCAGTATTTT.